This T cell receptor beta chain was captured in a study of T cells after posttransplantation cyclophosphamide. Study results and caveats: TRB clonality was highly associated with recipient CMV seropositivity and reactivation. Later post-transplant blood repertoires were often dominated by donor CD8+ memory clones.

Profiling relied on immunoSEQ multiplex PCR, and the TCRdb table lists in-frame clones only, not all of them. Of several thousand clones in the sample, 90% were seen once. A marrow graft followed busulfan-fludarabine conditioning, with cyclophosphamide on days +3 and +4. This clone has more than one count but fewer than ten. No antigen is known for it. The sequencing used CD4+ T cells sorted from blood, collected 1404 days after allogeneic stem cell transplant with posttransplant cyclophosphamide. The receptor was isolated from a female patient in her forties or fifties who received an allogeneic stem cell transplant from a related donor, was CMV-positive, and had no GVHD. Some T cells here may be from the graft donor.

CDR3 residues: CASSLQTLTGTVRDKLFF. Written as DNA, the CDR3 is TGCGCCAGCAGCTTACAAACTTTAACCGGGACAGTTCGTGATAAACTGTTTTTT. The chain has TRBV5-1 and TRBJ1-4, with 7 bases matching TRBD1. The V segment lost 2 bases and the J segment 11 bases; nucleotides outside the gene matches: 21. The CDR3 sequence is 18 residues long. Per the germline V gene, CDR1 is SGHRS and CDR2 is YFSETQ.